This record looks at one T cell receptor (beta chain) sequence and its context. Its antigen is undetermined. This sample is part of a study of beta chain features in type 1 diabetes. Markers CD45RO/CCR7/CD25/CD127/CD95/CD27 served to sort CD4+ naive, central memory, regulatory and stem cell-like memory cells. Study observations and caveats: People with Type 1 diabetes carried modestly yet significantly shorter TCRB CDR3s in all four CD4+ subsets. Patients and controls would be equally affected if PCR favored shorter templates.

Every bit of the isolated RNA underwent reverse transcription, so sequencing read expressed TCRB transcripts. The repertoire was sequenced with immunoSEQ multiplex PCR; TCRdb's copy has only in-frame clones and lacks some. The table shows under 350,000 clones, with about 13% occurring only once. The CDR3 consists of 14 residues. CDR1 and CDR2 (germline): MDHEN, SYDVKM. V was clipped by 7 bases and J by 2 bases, with 12 bases between them. This TCR was recovered from a man aged 25 to 40 with type 1 diabetes. What was sequenced was naive CD4+ T cells from blood. V gene TRBV28 combines with J gene TRBJ2-1, with a possible D match to TRBD2 (5 bases). The CDR3 DNA is TGTGCCAGCACGAATTCCGGGACCTACAATGAGCAGTTCTTC. This gives the protein CASTNSGTYNEQFF. The full variable domain, completed using reference TRBV28 and TRBJ2-1, is DVKVTQSSRYLVKRTGEKVFLECVQDMDHENMFWYRQDPGLGLRLIYFSYDVKMKEKGDIPEGYSVSREKKERFSLILESASTNQTSMYLCASTNSGTYNEQFFGPGTRLTVL.